Listed below are T cell receptor beta chains from one sample, sequenced in a study of neoadjuvant anti-PD-1 for oral cavity cancer. Method: immunoSEQ multiplex PCR; TCRdb's copy keeps in-frame clones and lacks some. The sample lists 15,000 to 20,000 clones; about 59% were seen once. This sample comprised PBMCs, obtained before nivolumab (anti-PD-1) treatment. These receptors were obtained from a person aged 35-79 years with oral cavity squamous cell carcinoma. CDR3s include the opening cysteine and the closing phenylalanine or tryptophan. The D gene is left open where the match is weak. The size of a clone is reported for some rows only, either as once, few or many, or as a class for expanded clones.

CDR3 DNA: TGTGCCAGCAGTTCGACAGGGGGGTCTCTAACAGATACGCAGTATTTT
CDR3 protein: CASSSTGGSLTDTQYF
D gene: TRBD1
clone size: few
V gene: TRBV28
J gene: TRBJ2-3

CDR3 DNA: TGCGCCAGCAGCCAAGATCCCAGCGGGGTAGCGGGTTACAATGAGCAGTTCTTC
CDR3 protein: CASSQDPSGVAGYNEQFF
D gene: TRBD2
clone size: -
V gene: TRBV4-1
J gene: TRBJ2-1

CDR3 DNA: TGTGCCAGCAGCTTGGGAGGGACAACTAATGAAAAACTGTTTTTT
CDR3 protein: CASSLGGTTNEKLFF
D gene: -
clone size: -
V gene: TRBV5-4
J gene: TRBJ1-4

CDR3 DNA: TGCGCCAGCAGTGAGCAAGCGGGATATGAGCAGTTCTTC
CDR3 protein: CASSEQAGYEQFF
D gene: TRBD2
clone size: -
V gene: TRBV10-1
J gene: TRBJ2-1

CDR3 DNA: TGTGCCAGCAGTACAGGGGTAGAGACCCAGTACTTC
CDR3 protein: CASSTGVETQYF
D gene: TRBD1
clone size: -
V gene: TRBV2
J gene: TRBJ2-5

CDR3 DNA: TGTGCCAGCAGTTTAAGGCATGATAATGAAAAACTGTTTTTT
CDR3 protein: CASSLRHDNEKLFF
D gene: -
clone size: -
V gene: TRBV6-5
J gene: TRBJ1-4

CDR3 DNA: TGCGCCTCTTCTGAGGGTTTCAACACCGGGGAGCTGTTTTTT
CDR3 protein: CASSEGFNTGELFF
D gene: -
clone size: -
V gene: TRBV4-1
J gene: TRBJ2-2

CDR3 DNA: TGTGCCAGCAGCCGAACCGGGACAGGGGACTACGAGCAGTACTTC
CDR3 protein: CASSRTGTGDYEQYF
D gene: TRBD1
clone size: few
V gene: TRBV7-8
J gene: TRBJ2-7

CDR3 DNA: TGCAGCGTGGCCCGTGGTAGGACGAACACTGAAGCTTTCTTT
CDR3 protein: CSVARGRTNTEAFF
D gene: -
clone size: -
V gene: TRBV29-1
J gene: TRBJ1-1

CDR3 DNA: TGCGCCAGCAGCCAAGTTTTCAGGGCGAACTATGGCTACACCTTC
CDR3 protein: CASSQVFRANYGYTF
D gene: -
clone size: few
V gene: TRBV4-1
J gene: TRBJ1-2

CDR3 DNA: TGTGCCAGCAGCTTAGACGGACAACTCTACAATGAGCAGTTCTTC
CDR3 protein: CASSLDGQLYNEQFF
D gene: -
clone size: -
V gene: TRBV11-2
J gene: TRBJ2-1

CDR3 DNA: TGTGCCAGCAGTTACGGGCAGTCCTACGAGCAGTACTTC
CDR3 protein: CASSYGQSYEQYF
D gene: -
clone size: -
V gene: TRBV6-6
J gene: TRBJ2-7

CDR3 DNA: TGTGCCAGCAGCTCGGGACAGCTCCTAGACGAGCAGTACTTC
CDR3 protein: CASSSGQLLDEQYF
D gene: TRBD1
clone size: -
V gene: TRBV7-3
J gene: TRBJ2-7

CDR3 DNA: TGCGCCAGCAGCCCGGGTCCCTACAATGAGCAGTTCTTC
CDR3 protein: CASSPGPYNEQFF
D gene: -
clone size: -
V gene: TRBV5-1
J gene: TRBJ2-1

CDR3 DNA: TGTGCCAGCAGCTTCAGTCTAGGGCCCGGGGAGCTGTTTTTT
CDR3 protein: CASSFSLGPGELFF
D gene: -
clone size: few
V gene: TRBV7-3
J gene: TRBJ2-2

CDR3 DNA: TGTGCCAGCAGCTTCATGGGGGAGGGTTACAATGAGCAGTTCTTC
CDR3 protein: CASSFMGEGYNEQFF
D gene: TRBD2
clone size: -
V gene: TRBV5-6
J gene: TRBJ2-1

CDR3 DNA: TGTGCCTCCCGGGGACTAGCAGACGAGCAGTACTTC
CDR3 protein: CASRGLADEQYF
D gene: TRBD2
clone size: few
V gene: TRBV7-8
J gene: TRBJ2-7

CDR3 DNA: TGTGCCAGCAGTGAATCCAAACGCCTTGGCTATGGCTACACCTTC
CDR3 protein: CASSESKRLGYGYTF
D gene: -
clone size: few
V gene: TRBV25-1
J gene: TRBJ1-2

CDR3 DNA: TGTGCCAGCAGCCTGAACAGAGATACGCAGTATTTT
CDR3 protein: CASSLNRDTQYF
D gene: -
clone size: -
V gene: TRBV6-1
J gene: TRBJ2-3

CDR3 DNA: TGTGCCAGCAAGCTAGCGGGAGACCTGGGGAATGAGCAGTTCTTC
CDR3 protein: CASKLAGDLGNEQFF
D gene: TRBD2
clone size: -
V gene: TRBV6-1
J gene: TRBJ2-1

CDR3 DNA: TGCAGCGTTGAAGACCAAACCGGGACAGGTGGCTCCTACAATGAGCAGTTCTTC
CDR3 protein: CSVEDQTGTGGSYNEQFF
D gene: TRBD1
clone size: -
V gene: TRBV29-1
J gene: TRBJ2-1

CDR3 DNA: TGTGCCAGCAGTGAAGCCCCAGGGAGGAAGGCGCAGTATTTT
CDR3 protein: CASSEAPGRKAQYF
D gene: -
clone size: -
V gene: TRBV2
J gene: TRBJ2-3

CDR3 DNA: TGTGCCACCAGCAGAGAAAGGGGATACGACTATGGCTACACCTTC
CDR3 protein: CATSRERGYDYGYTF
D gene: -
clone size: -
V gene: TRBV15
J gene: TRBJ1-2

CDR3 DNA: TGTGCCAGCAGCTTGGCCGCCGGGACAGGGAACGAGCAGTACTTC
CDR3 protein: CASSLAAGTGNEQYF
D gene: TRBD1
clone size: -
V gene: TRBV5-6
J gene: TRBJ2-7

CDR3 DNA: TGTGCCTGGTCGATCCAGGGGGGAAACTATGGCTACACCTTC
CDR3 protein: CAWSIQGGNYGYTF
D gene: TRBD1
clone size: -
V gene: TRBV30
J gene: TRBJ1-2

CDR3 DNA: TGTGCCAGTTATGGGGGGAGGACCTACAATGAGCAGTTCTTC
CDR3 protein: CASYGGRTYNEQFF
D gene: -
clone size: -
V gene: TRBV19
J gene: TRBJ2-1

CDR3 DNA: TGTGCCAGCAGCCCAGGTGCGCTAGAGACCCAGTACTTC
CDR3 protein: CASSPGALETQYF
D gene: -
clone size: -
V gene: TRBV27
J gene: TRBJ2-5

CDR3 DNA: TGTGCCAGCAGCTTAACAGGGGATAGAAACACTGAAGCTTTCTTT
CDR3 protein: CASSLTGDRNTEAFF
D gene: -
clone size: -
V gene: TRBV7-3
J gene: TRBJ1-1

CDR3 DNA: TGTGCCAGCATACCTGGACTAGCGTACACCGGGGAGCTGTTTTTT
CDR3 protein: CASIPGLAYTGELFF
D gene: TRBD2
clone size: -
V gene: TRBV6-5
J gene: TRBJ2-2

CDR3 DNA: TGTGCCAGCAGCGTAGCTACGGGGCATAAGGATGGCTACACCTTC
CDR3 protein: CASSVATGHKDGYTF
D gene: -
clone size: -
V gene: TRBV9
J gene: TRBJ1-2

CDR3 DNA: TGTGCCAGCACCCTATTAGGTTGGACTAGCGGGAACAATGAGCAGTTCTTC
CDR3 protein: CASTLLGWTSGNNEQFF
D gene: TRBD2
clone size: -
V gene: TRBV5-6
J gene: TRBJ2-1

CDR3 DNA: TGTGCCAGCAGTGGTCCCGGGACAGGGAACTATGGCTACACCTTC
CDR3 protein: CASSGPGTGNYGYTF
D gene: TRBD1
clone size: -
V gene: TRBV6-5
J gene: TRBJ1-2

CDR3 DNA: TGTGCCAGTAATGGGCTCCCTAATGGCTACACCTTC
CDR3 protein: CASNGLPNGYTF
D gene: -
clone size: -
V gene: TRBV19
J gene: TRBJ1-2

CDR3 DNA: TGTGCCTCAGGGCGGGACTATGGCTACACCTTC
CDR3 protein: CASGRDYGYTF
D gene: -
clone size: -
V gene: TRBV7-2
J gene: TRBJ1-2

CDR3 DNA: TGCGCCAGCAGCCCCTCCACGGGACAGGGAAACTATGGCTACACCTTC
CDR3 protein: CASSPSTGQGNYGYTF
D gene: TRBD1
clone size: -
V gene: TRBV5-1
J gene: TRBJ1-2

CDR3 DNA: TGCGCCAGCATGAGGGCTGGGGCCAACGTCCTGACTTTC
CDR3 protein: CASMRAGANVLTF
D gene: -
clone size: -
V gene: TRBV10-2
J gene: TRBJ2-6

CDR3 DNA: TGCAGTGTCCGGGGGGTCGGCTACACCTTC
CDR3 protein: CSVRGVGYTF
D gene: -
clone size: medium-sized
V gene: TRBV20-1
J gene: TRBJ1-2

CDR3 DNA: TGTGCCAGCAGTCCCGAGAGGGAGAAGGACGAGCAGTACTTC
CDR3 protein: CASSPEREKDEQYF
D gene: -
clone size: -
V gene: TRBV28
J gene: TRBJ2-7

CDR3 DNA: TGTGCCAGCAGCTCCCGGGAGGGCAGGGAATCCTACGAGCAGTACTTC
CDR3 protein: CASSSREGRESYEQYF
D gene: TRBD2
clone size: few
V gene: TRBV7-9
J gene: TRBJ2-7

CDR3 DNA: TGTGCCTGGAGTCTACAAAGGCGGGGCTTATTCAATGAGCAGTTCTTC
CDR3 protein: CAWSLQRRGLFNEQFF
D gene: -
clone size: few
V gene: TRBV30
J gene: TRBJ2-1

CDR3 DNA: TGTGCCAGCAGCTATGAGGGCAGGGGTAATCAGCCCCAGCATTTT
CDR3 protein: CASSYEGRGNQPQHF
D gene: -
clone size: -
V gene: TRBV11-2
J gene: TRBJ1-5